Listed below are T cell receptor beta chains from one sample, sequenced in a study of blood T cell repertoires in COVID-19. The data were produced by immunoSEQ multiplex PCR, yet TCRdb's version contains in-frame clones alone and is incomplete. Seen here are 50,000 to 75,000 clones, roughly three quarters observed once, and the top ten hold 14%. Sequencing input: peripheral blood. The receptors shown here come from a man aged 60 to 69 with COVID-19, enrolled during active disease. The CDR3 runs from the conserved cysteine through the conserved F or W. The D gene is left open where the match is weak. Clone size is stated in some rows and not others, as once, few, many or a class when expanded.

13 | TRBJ2-5 | . | . | TRBV11-2 | CASSHWGEETQYF | TGTGCCAGCAGCCACTGGGGGGAAGAGACCCAGTACTTC
16 | TRBJ2-1 | TRBD2 | . | TRBV28 | CASSSSGRPADNEQFF | TGTGCCAGCAGTTCCAGCGGGAGACCTGCGGACAATGAGCAGTTCTTC
16 | TRBJ2-6 | . | . | TRBV2 | CASSEMGASGANVLTF | TGTGCCAGCAGTGAAATGGGGGCCTCTGGGGCCAACGTCCTGACTTTC
18 | TRBJ2-2 | TRBD1 | . | TRBV27 | CASSLSVLGQGYTGELFF | TGTGCCAGCAGTTTATCAGTGTTGGGACAGGGCTACACCGGGGAGCTGTTTTTT
12 | TRBJ1-1 | . | . | TRBV6-1 | CASSDTGTEAFF | TGTGCCAGCAGTGACACCGGGACAGAAGCTTTCTTT
14 | TRBJ2-2 | TRBD1 | . | TRBV18 | CASSSTGGIGELFF | TGTGCCAGCTCCTCGACAGGGGGCATCGGGGAGCTGTTTTTT
12 | TRBJ1-6 | . | . | TRBV7-2 | CASSLDGSPLHF | TGTGCCAGCAGCTTAGACGGGTCACCCCTCCACTTT
13 | TRBJ2-2 | . | . | TRBV5-1 | CASSLESNGELFF | TGCGCCAGCAGCTTGGAGTCTAACGGGGAGCTGTTTTTT
16 | TRBJ2-2 | TRBD2 | . | TRBV9 | CASSVGLAGHTGELFF | TGTGCCAGCAGCGTGGGACTAGCGGGACACACCGGGGAGCTGTTTTTT
19 | TRBJ2-3 | TRBD2 | few | TRBV5-1 | CASSLARGTSGRQPDTQYF | TGCGCCAGCAGCTTGGCCAGGGGGACTAGCGGCCGACAGCCAGATACGCAGTATTTT
15 | TRBJ2-7 | TRBD2 | few | TRBV3-1/TRBV3-2 | CASSHWGGSPYEQYF | TGTGCCAGCAGCCACTGGGGGGGGAGTCCCTACGAGCAGTACTTC
16 | TRBJ2-5 | TRBD2 | . | TRBV19 | CASSLRLAGGQETQYF | TGTGCCAGTAGTCTTAGACTAGCGGGAGGGCAAGAGACCCAGTACTTC
13 | TRBJ2-7 | TRBD2 | . | TRBV10-1 | CASQPGRGGEQYF | TGCGCCAGCCAACCGGGACGGGGGGGCGAGCAGTACTTC
14 | TRBJ2-3 | . | . | TRBV6-5 | CASKSGVGTDTQYF | TGTGCCAGCAAATCAGGGGTGGGCACAGATACGCAGTATTTT
13 | TRBJ2-7 | . | once | TRBV15 | CATSSGFMGEQYF | TGTGCCACCAGTTCAGGGTTCATGGGCGAGCAGTACTTC
14 | TRBJ2-1 | . | . | TRBV7-3 | CASSLSLALDEQFF | TGTGCCAGCAGCTTATCACTAGCTCTCGATGAGCAGTTCTTC
17 | TRBJ1-4 | TRBD1 | . | TRBV2 | CASSESGGGTGIEKLFF | TGTGCCAGCAGTGAAAGTGGCGGAGGGACAGGTATTGAAAAACTGTTTTTT
14 | TRBJ2-7 | TRBD2 | . | TRBV10-1 | CASRPVAGDLEQYF | TGCGCCAGCAGGCCGGTAGCGGGGGATTTAGAGCAGTACTTC
15 | TRBJ1-5 | . | . | TRBV2 | CASSWAPVSNQPQHF | TGTGCCAGCAGTTGGGCCCCAGTCAGCAATCAGCCCCAGCATTTT
14 | TRBJ1-5 | TRBD1 | few | TRBV7-9 | CASSDTGGGQPQHF | TGTGCCAGCAGCGACACAGGGGGTGGGCAGCCCCAGCATTTT
13 | TRBJ1-4 | . | . | TRBV12-3/TRBV12-4 | CASSLRGGEKLFF | TGTGCCAGCAGTTTGCGGGGGGGGGAAAAACTGTTTTTT
15 | TRBJ2-1 | TRBD2 | . | TRBV12-5 | CASGPPKLALNEQFF | TGTGCTAGTGGTCCCCCTAAACTAGCGCTCAATGAGCAGTTCTTC
15 | TRBJ1-1 | . | . | TRBV5-5 | CASSLSGFMNTEAFF | TGTGCCAGCAGCTTGTCAGGGTTTATGAACACTGAAGCTTTCTTT
15 | TRBJ1-6 | . | . | TRBV19 | CASSIDGTAYSPLHF | TGTGCCAGTAGTATAGACGGAACAGCTTATTCACCCCTCCACTTT
14 | TRBJ2-7 | TRBD1 | . | TRBV5-4 | CASSLVGTGGEQYF | TGTGCCAGCAGCTTGGTAGGGACAGGGGGCGAGCAGTACTTC
16 | TRBJ2-3 | TRBD2 | . | TRBV6-1 | CASSEGLAGLADTQYF | TGTGCCAGCAGTGAAGGACTAGCGGGGTTGGCAGATACGCAGTATTTT
14 | TRBJ1-6 | . | . | TRBV9 | CASSVASRNSPLHF | TGTGCCAGCAGCGTAGCTAGTAGGAATTCACCCCTCCACTTT
16 | TRBJ2-2 | . | . | TRBV21-1 | CASSHRGEGRTGELFF | TGTGCCAGCAGCCATAGGGGGGAGGGCCGGACCGGGGAGCTGTTTTTT
13 | TRBJ2-7 | TRBD2 | . | TRBV2 | CASSSGGAGEQYF | TGTGCCAGCAGTAGCGGGGGGGCCGGCGAGCAGTACTTC
12 | TRBJ1-1 | TRBD1 | . | TRBV6-5 | CASSLGTASAFF | TGTGCCAGCAGTCTAGGGACAGCAAGCGCTTTCTTT
14 | TRBJ1-2 | . | few | TRBV10-3 | CAILEVQGGYGYTF | TGTGCCATCCTTGAAGTACAGGGTGGGTATGGCTACACCTTC
15 | TRBJ1-2 | TRBD1 | . | TRBV5-1 | CASSRGQDEYYGYTF | TGCGCCAGCAGCAGGGGACAGGATGAATACTATGGCTACACCTTC
17 | TRBJ1-3 | . | . | TRBV5-4 | CASSFGQGLFSGNTIYF | TGTGCCAGCAGCTTCGGGCAGGGGTTATTCTCTGGAAACACCATATATTTT
17 | TRBJ2-3 | TRBD2 | . | TRBV6-2/TRBV6-3 | CASSPGTSGGMTDTQYF | TGTGCCAGCAGCCCCGGGACTAGCGGGGGGATGACAGATACGCAGTATTTT
13 | TRBJ1-1 | . | . | TRBV7-9 | CASSRRENTEAFF | TGTGCCAGCAGCCGCAGGGAAAACACTGAAGCTTTCTTT
13 | TRBJ2-7 | TRBD2 | once | TRBV29-1 | CSVGLAGAYEQYF | TGCAGCGTTGGACTAGCGGGAGCCTACGAGCAGTACTTC
11 | TRBJ2-3 | . | once | TRBV3-1/TRBV3-2 | CASSQGTGFYF | TGTGCCAGCAGCCAAGGTACGGGGTTCTATTTT
14 | TRBJ2-1 | . | once | TRBV6-5 | CASSLDSPYNEQFF | TGTGCCAGCAGTCTGGACTCTCCCTACAATGAGCAGTTCTTC
15 | TRBJ2-5 | . | few | TRBV6-5 | CASSLRQGGRGTQYF | TGTGCCAGCAGTCTCAGACAGGGAGGAAGAGGAACCCAGTACTTC
14 | TRBJ2-7 | TRBD1 | . | TRBV6-5 | CASRGDRRSYEQYF | TGTGCCAGCAGAGGGGACAGAAGGTCCTACGAGCAGTACTTC
15 | TRBJ1-5 | TRBD1 | few | TRBV23-1 | CASSHHRGRIQPQHF | TGCGCCAGCAGTCACCACAGGGGGCGGATTCAGCCCCAGCATTTT
15 | TRBJ1-2 | . | . | TRBV27 | CASSFRTGTLGGYTF | TGTGCCAGCAGTTTCCGGACGGGGACTCTGGGGGGCTACACCTTC
11 | TRBJ1-2 | TRBD1 | once | TRBV29-1 | CSVSQGYGYTF | TGCAGCGTATCACAGGGGTATGGCTACACCTTC
13 | TRBJ2-5 | TRBD2 | . | TRBV24-1 | CATSTSGMETQYF | TGTGCCACCAGCACTAGCGGGATGGAGACCCAGTACTTC
13 | TRBJ1-5 | . | . | TRBV6-5 | CASRPGEDQPQHF | TGTGCCAGCAGGCCGGGGGAAGATCAGCCCCAGCATTTT
17 | TRBJ2-3 | TRBD2 | . | TRBV3-1/TRBV3-2 | CASSQGLDGFSTDTQYF | TGTGCCAGCAGCCAGGGACTAGATGGGTTTAGTACAGATACGCAGTATTTT
16 | TRBJ1-6 | TRBD1 | . | TRBV11-2 | CASSSTTGEYNSPLHF | TGTGCCAGCAGCTCCACGACAGGGGAGTATAATTCACCCCTCCACTTT
12 | TRBJ1-2 | . | . | TRBV25-1 | CATTQGSFGYTF | TGTGCCACAACACAGGGTTCTTTCGGCTACACCTTC
12 | TRBJ2-7 | . | . | TRBV18 | CASSQGDYEQYF | TGTGCCAGCTCACAGGGAGACTACGAGCAGTACTTC
13 | TRBJ2-7 | TRBD1 | . | TRBV6-5 | CASRPRDSYEQYF | TGTGCCAGCAGGCCCCGGGACAGCTACGAGCAGTACTTC
13 | TRBJ2-1 | . | . | TRBV6-6 | CASSYEGTNEQFF | TGTGCCAGCAGTTACGAGGGAACCAATGAGCAGTTCTTC
14 | TRBJ2-1 | TRBD2 | . | TRBV2 | CASSGLAGEGEQFF | TGTGCCAGCAGTGGACTAGCGGGAGAGGGTGAGCAGTTCTTC
14 | TRBJ2-2 | TRBD1 | . | TRBV2 | CASTGQMNTGELFF | TGTGCCAGCACGGGACAGATGAACACCGGGGAGCTGTTTTTT
14 | TRBJ1-6 | TRBD1 | few | TRBV2 | CASSITGGASPLHF | TGTGCCAGCAGTATTACAGGGGGCGCCTCACCCCTCCACTTT